This T cell receptor beta chain was sequenced for a study of identical twins. Study conclusions and caveats: While abundant cord blood beta clonotypes carried fewer insertions, memory repertoires showed no such pattern.

The V segment lost 6 bases and the J segment 5 bases; nucleotides outside the gene matches: 13. The CDR3 runs 17 residues. This clonotype was detected a few times. Its antigen is not identified. After template switching added a universal primer site, the resulting cDNA carried unique molecular identifiers. TCRdb reprocessed the 5' RACE reads with MiXCR, giving one entry per CDR3 protein. In the table there are a few hundred thousand distinct CDR3 sequences, more than 6.5% of which are singletons. This sample was shared with a second study, whose subject was yellow fever vaccine responses in identical twins.

The chain carries TRBV12-3 or TRBV12-4 and TRBJ2-5, with 12 bases matching TRBD2. The sample consisted of memory (CD45RO+) T cells sorted from blood. The receptor comes from a woman under 30 in good health. CDR3 in DNA: TGTGCCAGCAGCCTTGGGGCTAGCGGGGGGGCTACGGAGACCCAGTACTTC. It specifies CASSLGASGGATETQYF.